Following are 30 T cell receptor beta chains from one sample sequenced in a study of T cell changes during pregnancy in multiple sclerosis. Sequenced by immunoSEQ multiplex PCR; TCRdb stores in-frame clones only, minus some. Of about 65,000 clones listed, around 92% are singletons. This specimen was CD8+ T cells from peripheral blood mononuclear cells, taken in the third trimester of pregnancy. These receptors all stem from a female donor in good health, enrolled as a control in a pregnancy study.

This sequence joins TRBV10-3 and TRBJ2-2; the D gene is possibly TRBD2 (6 bases). CDR1 and CDR2 from the germline V gene are ENHRY and SYGVKD. The CDR3 runs to 17 residues. The ends were cut back, 1 base at V and 0 bases at J, with 12 bases in the middle. The CDR3 nucleotides read TGTGCCATCAGTGAGTATGGCGGGGTATCGAACACCGGGGAGCTGTTTTTT. This translates into CAISEYGGVSNTGELFF.

V and J are TRBV27 and TRBJ1-5, with D uncertain. With 6 bases removed from V and 9 bases from J, the gap between germline ends came to 12 bases. Germline V gives CDR1 MNHEY, CDR2 SMNVEV (reference sequence). The CDR3 contains 12 residues. The chain's CDR3 is CASRSIPGPQHF. The DNA of the CDR3 is TGTGCCAGCAGGTCCATCCCAGGGCCCCAGCATTTT.

The gene calls are TRBV5-1 and TRBJ2-7, with 8 bases fitting TRBD1. Germline V CDR1 and CDR2: SGHRS, YFSETQ. The CDR3 spans 15 residues. Trimming took 2 bases from V and 1 from J; bases not matched to a gene: 5. DNA for the CDR3: TGCGCCAGCAGCTTAGGCAACAGGGGGTCCTACGAGCAGTACTTC. It translates to CASSLGNRGSYEQYF.

The table lists this clone with a count of one. The genes are TRBV1 and TRBJ2-7; TRBD2, as called in the table, went unchecked against the DNA. TRBV1 is shown as a pseudogene. This CDR3 is built from 19 residues. The CDR3 loop is CTSSQGRPPLAGVTYEQYF. DNA of the CDR3: TGCACCAGCAGCCAAGGGCGGCCCCCGCTAGCGGGGGTGACCTACGAGCAGTACTTC.

V is TRBV4-2 and J is TRBJ2-3; 9 bases fit TRBD2. The CDR3 sequence is 15 residues long. After removal of 2 bases from V and 4 bases from J, the junction contained 4 bases not matched to a gene. The germline V gene encodes CDR1 LGHNA and CDR2 YNFKEQ. The CDR3 loop is CASSQSGGSADTQYF. For the CDR3, the DNA is TGTGCCAGCAGCCAAAGCGGGGGGAGCGCAGATACGCAGTATTTT.

This clone is a singleton in its sample. The rearrangement uses TRBV4-3 and TRBJ2-1, with D tentatively TRBD1 (6 bases). The CDR3 length is 16 residues. Looked up from germline, CDR1 is LGHNA and CDR2 is YSLEER. Trimming took off 3 bases at V and 0 bases at J, with 12 bases between the two ends. CDR3 nucleotides: TGCGCCAGCAGCCAGGGGGCGGTAAACTCCTACAATGAGCAGTTCTTC. Translated, it gives CASSQGAVNSYNEQFF.

The genes are TRBV7-9 and TRBJ2-7, with 9 bases lining up with TRBD1. Per germline, CDR1 SEHNR and CDR2 FQNEAQ (reference sequence). The V and J ends lost 5 bases and 5 bases, in that order; junction bases with no gene match: 7. The CDR3 runs to 14 residues. CDR3 DNA: TGTGCCAGCAGCGCGGGACAGGGCCCCAACGAGCAGTACTTC. Translating it yields CASSAGQGPNEQYF.

The chain is built from TRBV5-6 and TRBJ2-6; TRBD1 matches 7 bases. The CDR3 is 18 residues long. Germline V gene data show CDR1 as SGHDT and CDR2 as YYEEEE. The V segment lost 4 bases and the J segment 0 bases; nucleotides outside the gene matches: 10. The CDR3, as DNA: TGTGCCAGCAGCGCCGGGACAGAAGTCTTCTCTGGGGCCAACGTCCTGACTTTC. This codes for CASSAGTEVFSGANVLTF.

The rearrangement uses TRBV6-5 and TRBJ1-1, with D uncertain. This CDR3 comprises 14 residues. V was cut by 2 bases and J by 5 bases, with 12 bases left in between. Germline lookup yields CDR1 MNHEY and CDR2 SVGAGI. The CDR3 sequence is CASSYVASGTEAFF. The CDR3 coding sequence is TGTGCCAGCAGTTACGTCGCATCCGGGACTGAAGCTTTCTTT.

This clone has just one count. This chain uses TRBV19 with TRBJ2-5, with a possible D match to TRBD2 (6 bases). V was trimmed by 6 bases and J by 2 bases, leaving 13 bases between them. Germline V CDR1 and CDR2: LNHDA, SQIVND (reference sequence). The CDR3 runs 14 residues. Written as DNA, the CDR3 is TGTGCCAGTAGGGGGACTCCAAAACAAGAGACCCAGTACTTC. Translation gives CASRGTPKQETQYF.

V usage is TRBV12-5 and J usage is TRBJ1-1, with 9 bases aligning to TRBD1. The V gene's germline CDR1 is LGHNT and CDR2 FRNRAP. The J segment lost 5 bases and the V segment lost 7 bases, leaving 5 bases of the junction unmatched. CDR3 size: 13 residues. CDR3 region: CASVQGAGTEAFF. CDR3 coding DNA: TGTGCTAGTGTACAGGGGGCGGGAACTGAAGCTTTCTTT.

This rearrangement joins TRBV10-3 to TRBJ2-1; D may be TRBD2 (7 bases). Per germline, CDR1 ENHRY and CDR2 SYGVKD. CDR3 length: 15 residues. With 0 bases removed from V and 7 bases from J, the gap between germline ends came to 13 bases. The CDR3 DNA is TGTGCCATCAGTGAGTCTGAGGGGGGGACGAATGAGCAGTTCTTC. Protein sequence: CAISESEGGTNEQFF.

This clone was detected a few times. The chain is built from TRBV13 and TRBJ2-3, with 8 bases that match TRBD2. This CDR3 is 18 amino acids long. CDR1 is PRHDT and CDR2 is FYEKMQ in the germline V gene (reference sequence). Unmatched junction bases numbered 8, after V lost 0 bases and J lost 0 bases. The CDR3 DNA follows: TGTGCCAGCAGCTTAGGTGCGGGGGGCCATCCTAGCACAGATACGCAGTATTTT. This translates into CASSLGAGGHPSTDTQYF.

V usage is TRBV9 and J usage is TRBJ1-1, with 7 bases matching TRBD1. The V and J ends lost 4 bases and 3 bases, in that order; junction bases with no gene match: 0. The CDR3 totals 12 residues. The germline CDR1 and CDR2 sequences are SGDLS and YYNGEE. Written as DNA, the CDR3 is TGTGCCAGCAGCCAGGGGGACACTGAAGCTTTCTTT. Translated, it gives CASSQGDTEAFF.

This clone came up a few times. This chain joins TRBV7-9 and TRBJ2-7; D is perhaps TRBD1 (5 bases). The CDR3 length is 14 residues. Trimming removed 5 bases from V and 0 bases from J, with 11 bases in between. Germline-derived CDR1 and CDR2 are SEHNR and FQNEAQ (reference sequence). The CDR3 sequence is CASSPQGVSYEQYF. In DNA, the CDR3 is TGTGCCAGCAGCCCACAAGGGGTCTCCTACGAGCAGTACTTC.

The chain has TRBV4-1 and TRBJ1-1; D unclear. CDR3 length: 13 amino acids. Trimming shortened V by 7 bases and J by 6 bases, and 15 bases separated the two germline ends. Germline V CDR1 and CDR2: MGHRA, YSYEKL. The CDR3 coding sequence is TGCGCCAGCACCACGGACGGGGAGGCTGAAGCTTTCTTT. Amino acids: CASTTDGEAEAFF.

V usage is TRBV7-9 and J usage is TRBJ2-1; D is perhaps TRBD2 (6 bases). With 6 bases removed from V and 10 bases from J, the gap between germline ends came to 13 bases. Germline loops: CDR1 SEHNR, CDR2 FQNEAQ (reference sequence). The CDR3 runs to 12 residues. CDR3 coding DNA: TGTGCCAGCAGTTACGGTGGGGGGGAGCAGTTCTTC. It encodes CASSYGGGEQFF.

The chain has TRBV4-3 and TRBJ1-5, with D tentatively TRBD1 (5 bases). Germline lookup yields CDR1 LGHNA and CDR2 YSLEER. The CDR3 contains 14 residues. V was pared by 4 bases and J by 6 bases, with 13 bases between. In nucleotides, the CDR3 is TGCGCCAGCAGCCCCATGGTAGGGGCTCAGCCCCAGCATTTT. Protein sequence: CASSPMVGAQPQHF.

CDR3 DNA sequence: TGTGCCAGCAGCCAAGAAGGGGCAGGGAACGTTAACTATGGCTACACCTTC. Its protein product is CASSQEGAGNVNYGYTF. The chain links TRBV4-2 to TRBJ1-2; tentatively, D is TRBD1 (5 bases). The CDR3 runs 17 residues. Germline V gives CDR1 LGHNA, CDR2 YNFKEQ. The ends were cut back, 0 bases at V and 1 base at J, with 15 bases in the middle.

This clone came up once. The J gene is TRBJ2-7, the V gene TRBV25-1; 10 nucleotides align to TRBD2. This CDR3 has 13 residues. Germline V gene lookup returns CDR1 MGHDK and CDR2 SYGVNS. V was pared by 2 bases and J by 6 bases, with 1 base of the junction left unmatched. In nucleotides, the CDR3 is TGTGCCAGCAGTGAAGGACTAGCGGCCGAGCAGTACTTC. The encoded protein is CASSEGLAAEQYF.

The V call is TRBV14, the J call TRBJ1-2, with D possibly matching TRBD1 (5 bases). The germline V gene has CDR1 SGHDN and CDR2 FVKESK. The CDR3 has 14 amino acids. V was trimmed by 0 bases and J by 4 bases, leaving 9 bases between them. The CDR3 DNA follows: TGTGCCAGCAGCCAAGAGGGGCGGCTCTATGGCTACACCTTC. This translates into CASSQEGRLYGYTF.

The chain links TRBV6-5 to TRBJ2-7; 7 positions match TRBD1. The length of the CDR3 is 13 residues. The J segment lost 3 bases and the V segment lost 8 bases, leaving 7 bases of the junction unmatched. CDR1 is MNHEY and CDR2 is SVGAGI in the germline V gene. The CDR3 nucleotides are TGTGCCAGCTCCCCGGGACAGAACTACGAGCAGTACTTC. Encoded protein: CASSPGQNYEQYF.

The chain carries TRBV29-1 and TRBJ2-1, with 9 bases matching TRBD1. CDR1 is SQVTM and CDR2 is ANQGSEA in the germline V gene. Trimming at V came to 1 base and at J to 2 bases, leaving 0 bases not matched to a gene. CDR3 length: 14 amino acids. The CDR3 DNA is TGCAGCGTTGAAGGGACAGGGGCCTACAATGAGCAGTTCTTC. Its translation: CSVEGTGAYNEQFF.

The V gene is TRBV4-1, the J gene TRBJ2-2; maybe TRBD2 (6 bases). This CDR3 spans 18 amino acids. The germline V gene encodes CDR1 MGHRA and CDR2 YSYEKL. Trimming left V 0 bases short and J 1 base short, with 15 bases between. The CDR3 here is CASSQESWGLLNTGELFF. DNA for the CDR3: TGCGCCAGCAGCCAAGAATCCTGGGGACTCCTGAACACCGGGGAGCTGTTTTTT.

This chain joins TRBV13 and TRBJ2-3; 10 nucleotides agree with TRBD1. This CDR3 spans 19 amino acids. V gave up 5 bases and J gave up 6 bases; unmatched junction bases: 20. Germline assignment: CDR1 PRHDT and CDR2 FYEKMQ (reference sequence). CDR3: CASSPTPGTGEVHGDTQYF. DNA of the CDR3: TGTGCCAGCAGCCCCACTCCCGGGACAGGGGAGGTACATGGGGATACGCAGTATTTT. Filled out from reference TRBV13 and TRBJ2-3, the complete variable domain reads AAGVIQSPRHLIKEKRETATLKCYPIPRHDTVYWYQQGPGQDPQFLISFYEKMQSDKGSIPDRFSAQQFSDYHSELNMSSLELGDSALYFCASSPTPGTGEVHGDTQYFGPGTRLTVL.

The rearrangement uses TRBV9 and TRBJ2-1; 7 nucleotides align to TRBD2. The length of the CDR3 is 17 residues. CDR1 and CDR2 from the germline V gene are SGDLS and YYNGEE. J was trimmed by 1 base and V by 3 bases; bases with no gene match: 10. CDR3 loop: CASSGPGLGGSYNEQFF. The CDR3 DNA follows: TGTGCCAGCAGCGGTCCCGGGCTGGGGGGGTCCTACAATGAGCAGTTCTTC.

The rearrangement joins TRBV1 to TRBJ2-1; no check of the table's D call, TRBD2, against the DNA was made. TRBV1 is tagged as a pseudogene. This CDR3 comprises 15 residues. The CDR3, as DNA: TGCACCAGCAAGCTAGAGACTAGCGGAGACAATGAGCAGTTCTTC. As protein: CTSKLETSGDNEQFF.

The rearrangement uses TRBV5-4 and TRBJ1-4; 7 bases match TRBD1. Germline V lookup: CDR1 SGHNT, CDR2 YYREEE (reference sequence). The CDR3 is 14 residues long. Unmatched junction bases numbered 3, after V lost 0 bases and J lost 7 bases. This CDR3 reads CASSLGQGGEKLFF. DNA of the CDR3: TGTGCCAGCAGCTTGGGACAGGGCGGTGAAAAACTGTTTTTT.

This chain uses TRBV5-6 with TRBJ2-7, with TRBD1 matching over 7 bases. With V trimmed by 0 bases and J by 3 bases, 3 bases remained unmatched. Looked up from germline, CDR1 is SGHDT and CDR2 is YYEEEE. The CDR3 spans 14 residues. DNA of the CDR3: TGTGCCAGCAGCTTGGGAGACAGGGACTACGAGCAGTACTTC. Its protein product is CASSLGDRDYEQYF.

The rearrangement joins TRBV4-3 to TRBJ2-7; 7 nucleotides line up with TRBD1. The junction had 1 base not matched to a gene; V was cut back by 0 bases and J by 2 bases. The length of the CDR3 is 14 residues. Germline V lookup: CDR1 LGHNA, CDR2 YSLEER. This CDR3 is CASSQDTGAYEQYF. In DNA, the CDR3 is TGCGCCAGCAGCCAAGATACAGGGGCCTACGAGCAGTACTTC.